The clone carrying this T cell receptor beta chain was recorded a few times. Its antigen is unknown. TCRdb's table, derived via immunoSEQ multiplex PCR, lists solely in-frame clones and lacks some. The sample has approximately 190,000 clones; 85% to 95% are singletons. This sample stems from a study of T cell responses to AZD1222 COVID-19 vaccine. General study results and limits: The number of AZD1222 recipients seropositive at baseline was only 6 or 7.

Germline lookup yields CDR1 MDHEN and CDR2 SYDVKM. Deletions cut 6 bases from V and 4 bases from J, with 9 bases between. The CDR3 sequence is 12 residues long. This rearrangement joins TRBV28 to TRBJ1-2; no firm D call. The source material was peripheral blood, sampled on day 0 of AZD1222 vaccination. The TCR originated in an adult in good health. The CDR3 here is CASRGLPYGYTF. CDR3 nucleotides: TGTGCCAGCAGGGGATTACCCTATGGCTACACCTTC.